This is a list of T cell receptor beta chains from one sample in a study of T cells after yellow fever vaccination. Via MiXCR, TCRdb re-called the 5' RACE reads, giving one row per CDR3 protein. The sample contains roughly 15,000 distinct CDR3 sequences, under 5% of which appear only once. The sequencing here drew on PBMCs, either bulk or a sorted T-cell subset (CD4+, CD8+, memory, or dextramer-sorted; not recorded which), taken 15 days after the yellow fever booster vaccination. These TCRs come from a man in his thirties or forties who received the YFV17D yellow fever vaccine. The CDR3 runs from the conserved cysteine through the conserved F or W. D genes are given only for firm matches. Size is stated as once, few, many, or a class for an expanded clone.

many,TRBV7-9,TRBJ2-7,TRBD1,TGTGCCAGCAGCCCCCGGGACAGGGTTCTTCTCGGCTCCTACGAGCAGTACTTC,CASSPRDRVLLGSYEQYF
many,TRBV16,TRBJ2-1,TRBD1,TGTGCCAGCAGCCACCTAAGGGACAGGGGGCTCCATGAGCAGTTCTTC,CASSHLRDRGLHEQFF
many,TRBV18,TRBJ2-7,-,TGTGCCAGCTCACCTAAAGAATCCTACGAGCAGTACTTC,CASSPKESYEQYF
many,TRBV5-1,TRBJ2-6,-,TGCGCCAGCAGCGACCCGGGACCCCACTCTGGGGCCAACGTCCTGACTTTC,CASSDPGPHSGANVLTF
many,TRBV6-5,TRBJ1-6,TRBD1,TGTGCCACTTCTCTCAGGGGGCCCTATAATTCACCCCTCCACTTT,CATSLRGPYNSPLHF
many,TRBV7-2,TRBJ2-5,-,TGTGCCAGCAGACCGACACAGGGAATAGCCCAGTACTTC,CASRPTQGIAQYF
medium-sized,TRBV12-3/TRBV12-4,TRBJ2-5,TRBD1,TGTGCCAGCAGACAGGGGGTCGGGCTCCAGTACTTC,CASRQGVGLQYF
medium-sized,TRBV7-2,TRBJ2-3,TRBD2,TGTGCCAGCAGCCCGCATCTAGCGGGGGGCACAGATACGCAGTATTTT,CASSPHLAGGTDTQYF
many,TRBV20-1,TRBJ2-1,TRBD2,TGCAGTGCTAGAGACGCCCGACTAGCGGGGGGGGTTCACAATGAGCAGTTCTTC,CSARDARLAGGVHNEQFF
medium-sized,TRBV20-1,TRBJ2-1,TRBD1,TGCAGTGCCACGACCCTCAGGGGGCGGAATGAGCAGTTCTTC,CSATTLRGRNEQFF
many,TRBV20-1,TRBJ1-2,-,TGCAGTGCTAGAGTCGGGGAGATTTATGGCTACACCTTC,CSARVGEIYGYTF
many,TRBV4-2,TRBJ2-1,TRBD2,TGTGCCAGCAGCCAGAGGACTAGCGGAAGAGATGAGCAGTTCTTC,CASSQRTSGRDEQFF
many,TRBV24-1,TRBJ2-3,-,TGTGCCACCAGTGACCGGATAGGAGATACGCAGTATTTT,CATSDRIGDTQYF
many,TRBV9,TRBJ2-1,TRBD1,TGTGCCAGCAGCGTAGCTCCCTTGGGACAGGCTACACATGAGCAGTTCTTC,CASSVAPLGQATHEQFF
many,TRBV7-2,TRBJ2-1,TRBD1,TGTGCCAGCAGCCCCGACAGGGATTTGGGATACAATGAGCAGTTCTTC,CASSPDRDLGYNEQFF
many,TRBV7-9,TRBJ2-7,-,TGTGCCAGCAGCACCCCGGATCCCTTGGGGTACGAGCAGTACTTC,CASSTPDPLGYEQYF
many,TRBV5-6,TRBJ2-7,-,TGTGCCAGCAGCTTGGCCGGTTGGGACACCTCATTC,CASSLAGWDTSF
many,TRBV6-5,TRBJ1-2,-,TGTGCCAGCAGTTACTCGAAAGGGGAAGGCTACACCTTC,CASSYSKGEGYTF
many,TRBV29-1,TRBJ1-4,-,TGCAGCGTTGACAAGGGGAATGAAAAACTGTTTTTT,CSVDKGNEKLFF
many,TRBV11-2,TRBJ2-5,-,TGTGCCAGCAGCTTATCGGAGACCCAGTACTTC,CASSLSETQYF
many,TRBV6-5,TRBJ2-7,TRBD2,TGTGCCAGCAGTCTGGGACTAGCGGGAGTAAGGACCTACGAGCAGTACTTC,CASSLGLAGVRTYEQYF
many,TRBV29-1,TRBJ2-3,-,TGCAGCTCCGGGGCGAGCGTCACAGATACGCAGTATTTT,CSSGASVTDTQYF
many,TRBV12-3/TRBV12-4,TRBJ2-2,TRBD2,TGTGCCAGCAGACCGAGGACTAGCGAGGTCACCGGGGAGCTGTTTTTT,CASRPRTSEVTGELFF
many,TRBV12-3/TRBV12-4,TRBJ1-2,-,TGTGCCAGCAGTTTAGCCCCCCTCCGAAGAGACTATGGCTACACCTTC,CASSLAPLRRDYGYTF
many,TRBV12-3/TRBV12-4,TRBJ2-1,-,TGTGCCAGCAGTTTAGGTGGAACCTACAATGAGCAGTTCTTC,CASSLGGTYNEQFF
many,TRBV5-6,TRBJ2-7,-,TGTGCCAGCAGCTCCCTTCAGTCGAGCTCCTACGAGCAGTACTTC,CASSSLQSSSYEQYF
medium-sized,TRBV3-1,TRBJ2-5,-,TGTGCCAGCAGCCTCGCGGGATTTCAAGAGACCCAGTACTTC,CASSLAGFQETQYF
many,TRBV4-3,TRBJ2-1,-,TGCGCCAGCAGCCAGCCCTTGGGAGGACTAGGGGGCTATGAGCAGTTCTTC,CASSQPLGGLGGYEQFF
many,TRBV20-1,TRBJ2-5,TRBD1,TGCAGTGCTCCCAGGGGGACAGGCGGAGAGACCCAGTACTTC,CSAPRGTGGETQYF
many,TRBV29-1,TRBJ1-4,-,TGCAGCGTTATATTACAGAGAACTAATGAAAAACTGTTTTTT,CSVILQRTNEKLFF
many,TRBV7-9,TRBJ1-3,-,TGTGCCAGCAGCACCATCGATGATGGTGGAAACACCATATATTTT,CASSTIDDGGNTIYF
many,TRBV20-1,TRBJ2-7,TRBD2,TGCAGTGCTACGGGGGGTAGCGGGAGCTCCTACGAGCAGTACTTC,CSATGGSGSSYEQYF
many,TRBV19,TRBJ1-1,-,TGTGCCAGTAGTATGCCCTCGGGAGCTATGAACACTGAAGCTTTCTTT,CASSMPSGAMNTEAFF
many,TRBV29-1,TRBJ2-1,TRBD2,TGCAGCACTAGCGGGAAACTCTACAATGAGCAGTTCTTC,CSTSGKLYNEQFF
medium-sized,TRBV12-3/TRBV12-4,TRBJ2-3,-,TGTGCCAGCGCCTCCCAGGGGCGGGGCGTTGGCACAGATACGCAGTATTTT,CASASQGRGVGTDTQYF
many,TRBV20-1,TRBJ2-7,-,TGCAGTGCTATTCCGTGGACAGCCGCCTACGAGCAGTACTTC,CSAIPWTAAYEQYF
many,TRBV7-2,TRBJ2-1,-,TGTGCCAGCAGCTTAGGCGGGAGTGGAGGGGGGTACAATGAGCAGTTCTTC,CASSLGGSGGGYNEQFF
many,TRBV6-5,TRBJ2-3,-,TGTGCCAGCAGTTACACCGGGACGACAGATACGCAGTATTTT,CASSYTGTTDTQYF
many,TRBV10-2,TRBJ2-3,TRBD2,TGCGCCAGCAGTGAGTCCCCGATCTACCTAGCGGGAACAGATACGCAGTATTTT,CASSESPIYLAGTDTQYF
many,TRBV30,TRBJ2-6,-,TGTGCCTGGACCCCCTGGGGACTGCACTCTGGGGCCAACGTCCTGACTTTC,CAWTPWGLHSGANVLTF